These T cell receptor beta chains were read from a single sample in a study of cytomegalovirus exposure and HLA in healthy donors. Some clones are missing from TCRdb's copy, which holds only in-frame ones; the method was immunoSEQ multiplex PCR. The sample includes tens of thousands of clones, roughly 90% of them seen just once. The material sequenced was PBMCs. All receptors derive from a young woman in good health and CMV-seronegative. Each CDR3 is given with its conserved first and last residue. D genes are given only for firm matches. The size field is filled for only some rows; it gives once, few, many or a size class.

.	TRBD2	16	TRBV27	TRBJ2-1	TGTGCCAGCAGCCACCCGCGGGGGACCCTCAACAATGAGCAGTTCTTC	CASSHPRGTLNNEQFF
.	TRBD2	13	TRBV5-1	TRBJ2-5	TGCGCCAGCAGAAGAGGACTAGGAGAGACCCAGTACTTC	CASRRGLGETQYF
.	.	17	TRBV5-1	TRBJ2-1	TGCGCCAGCAGCCGTCCCGAGCGGGTAATTCTCGTCCATGAGCAGTTCTTC	CASSRPERVILVHEQFF
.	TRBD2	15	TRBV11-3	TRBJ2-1	TGTGCCAGCAGCTTAGCCGGGACTAACTACAATGAGCAGTTCTTC	CASSLAGTNYNEQFF
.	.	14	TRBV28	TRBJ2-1	TGTGCCAGCAGTCCGGACAGTGGGGGCAATGAGCAGTTCTTC	CASSPDSGGNEQFF
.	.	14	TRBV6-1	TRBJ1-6	TGTGCCAGCAGTGAGAGCGGGGGCAATTCACCCCTCCACTTT	CASSESGGNSPLHF
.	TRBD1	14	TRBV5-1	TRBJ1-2	TGCGCCAGCAGCGGAAGACAGGGGAGCTATGGCTACACCTTC	CASSGRQGSYGYTF
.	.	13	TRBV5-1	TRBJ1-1	TGCGCCAGCAGCTTGGCTGGGGAGACTGAAGCTTTCTTT	CASSLAGETEAFF
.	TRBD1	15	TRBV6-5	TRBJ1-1	TGTGCCAGCAACCTCGGAGGGACAGGATACACTGAAGCTTTCTTT	CASNLGGTGYTEAFF
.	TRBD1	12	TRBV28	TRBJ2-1	TGTGCCAGCCACAGGGGGGTGGGTGAGCAGTTCTTC	CASHRGVGEQFF
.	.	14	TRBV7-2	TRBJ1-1	TGTGCCAGCAGCTTTAGGGAGTGGGTAACTGAAGCTTTCTTT	CASSFREWVTEAFF
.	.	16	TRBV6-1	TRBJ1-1	TGTGCCAGCAGTGAAAGGGGGGGGTTTACAGCCACTGAAGCTTTCTTT	CASSERGGFTATEAFF
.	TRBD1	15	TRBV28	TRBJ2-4	TGTGCCAGCAAGCGGGACAGGGCGGCCAAAAACATTCAGTACTTC	CASKRDRAAKNIQYF
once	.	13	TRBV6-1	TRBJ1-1	TGTGCCAGCATTTCGGGGGTAGGCACTGAAGCTTTCTTT	CASISGVGTEAFF
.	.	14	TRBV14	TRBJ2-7	TGTGCCAGCAGCCAAGCACTCTACCCCTACGAGCAGTACTTC	CASSQALYPYEQYF
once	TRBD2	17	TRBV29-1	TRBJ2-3	TGCAGCGCCGCTCCGACTAGCGGGAGTGGATTTGCAGATACGCAGTATTTT	CSAAPTSGSGFADTQYF
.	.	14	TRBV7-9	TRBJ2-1	TGTGCCAGCAGCTTAACAACCGGGACTAATGAGCAGTTCTTC	CASSLTTGTNEQFF
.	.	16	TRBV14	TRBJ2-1	TGTGCCAGCAGCCATTTGTTACAGGGATTGTACAATGAGCAGTTCTTC	CASSHLLQGLYNEQFF
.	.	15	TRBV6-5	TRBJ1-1	TGTGCCAGCAGTTACTCGGGACACCTCAACACTGAAGCTTTCTTT	CASSYSGHLNTEAFF
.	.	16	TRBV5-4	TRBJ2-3	TGTGCCAGCAGCTTGGGGAGGGATGCTAGCACAGATACGCAGTATTTT	CASSLGRDASTDTQYF
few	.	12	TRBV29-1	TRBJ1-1	TGCAGCGTTGAATTAGGGGGCACTGAAGCTTTCTTT	CSVELGGTEAFF
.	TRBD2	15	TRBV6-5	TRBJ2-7	TGTGCGACGCTGGGGGGTGCGGGAGGGCCGTACGAGCAGTACTTC	CATLGGAGGPYEQYF
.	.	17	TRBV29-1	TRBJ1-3	TGCAGCGTTGATATGCCAGAGGGATCTGTCGGTGGGAACACCATATATTTT	CSVDMPEGSVGGNTIYF
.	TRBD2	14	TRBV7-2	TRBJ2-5	TGTGCCAGCAGCCTAGCGGGGAGCCAAGAGACCCAGTACTTC	CASSLAGSQETQYF
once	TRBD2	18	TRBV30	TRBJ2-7	TGTGCCTGGAGTTCCCGACCGTCGGGCGGGGGGTACTCCTACGAGCAGTACTTC	CAWSSRPSGGGYSYEQYF
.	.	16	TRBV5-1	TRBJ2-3	TGCGCCAGCAGCCCCCGGCGATCAGCGGGCATGGATACGCAGTATTTT	CASSPRRSAGMDTQYF
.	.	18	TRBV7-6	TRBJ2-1	TGTGCCAGCAGCTTACCGACCTCGGGACTTCGGCCCGGGGATGAGCAGTTCTTC	CASSLPTSGLRPGDEQFF
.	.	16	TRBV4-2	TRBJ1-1	TGTGCCAGCAGCCAAGGGGTACGGGGGTGGAGCACTGAAGCTTTCTTT	CASSQGVRGWSTEAFF
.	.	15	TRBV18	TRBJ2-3	TGTGCCAGCTCACCACCGAGCATCTCGTCAGATACGCAGTATTTT	CASSPPSISSDTQYF
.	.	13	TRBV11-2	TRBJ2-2	TGTGCCAGCAGCGAACAGAACACCGGGGAGCTGTTTTTT	CASSEQNTGELFF
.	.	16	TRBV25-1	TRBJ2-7	TGTGCCAGCAGTGAAGCCGGACTTCCGATCTCCTACGAGCAGTACTTC	CASSEAGLPISYEQYF
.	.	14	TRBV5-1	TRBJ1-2	TGCGCCAGCAGCTTGGGACAGTTAGACTATGGCTACACCTTC	CASSLGQLDYGYTF
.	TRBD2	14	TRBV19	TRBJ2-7	TGTGCCAGTAGTATACTAAGCGGGGACTACGAGCAGTACTTC	CASSILSGDYEQYF
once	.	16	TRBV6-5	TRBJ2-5	TGTGCCAGCAGTTACCTTTCCCCGGGAGTAAGAGAGACCCAGTACTTC	CASSYLSPGVRETQYF
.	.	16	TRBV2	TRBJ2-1	TGTGCCAGCAGTGAAGGACAGACCTTCTTCTACAATGAGCAGTTCTTC	CASSEGQTFFYNEQFF
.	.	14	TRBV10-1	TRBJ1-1	TGCGCCAGCAGTGAGTCTAGGGGTGTACGGGAAGCTTTCTTT	CASSESRGVREAFF
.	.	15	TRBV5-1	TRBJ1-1	TGCGCCAGCAGTTTAAATCCCCCGCGGAACACTGAAGCTTTCTTT	CASSLNPPRNTEAFF
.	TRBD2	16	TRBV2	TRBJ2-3	TGTGCCAGCAGTGGGGGACTAGCGGGAGGAACAGATACGCAGTATTTT	CASSGGLAGGTDTQYF
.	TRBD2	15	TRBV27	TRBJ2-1	TGTGCCAGCAGTTTATCGGGCGGGAGCTACAATGAGCAGTTCTTC	CASSLSGGSYNEQFF
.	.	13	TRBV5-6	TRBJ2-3	TGTGCCAGCAGATCAACTGGCACAGATACGCAGTATTTT	CASRSTGTDTQYF
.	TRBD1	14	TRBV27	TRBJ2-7	TGTGCCAGCAGCCACAGGGGCCCCATTTACGAGCAGTACTTC	CASSHRGPIYEQYF
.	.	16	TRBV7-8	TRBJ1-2	TGTGCCAGCAGCTCCTTAGGGCGAGGGGGGGACTATGGCTACACCTTC	CASSSLGRGGDYGYTF
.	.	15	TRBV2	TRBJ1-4	TGTGCCAGCAGGGAGGTTCCGGGGGATGAAGAAAAACTGTTTTTT	CASREVPGDEEKLFF
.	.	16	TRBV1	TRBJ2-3	TGCACCAGCAGCTCCCCCTACCCGGGGTACACAGATACGCAGTATTTT	CTSSSPYPGYTDTQYF
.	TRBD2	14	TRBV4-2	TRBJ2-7	TGTGCCAGCAGCCAAGATGGGGGGGGGTACGAGCAGTACTTC	CASSQDGGGYEQYF
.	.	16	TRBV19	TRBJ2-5	TGTGCCAGTAGTACTCTCCCGGGACGGGGGAGGGAGACCCAGTACTTC	CASSTLPGRGRETQYF
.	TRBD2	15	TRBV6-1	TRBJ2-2	TGTGCCACCCAACCCGGGACTAGCGGGGAAGGGGAGCTGTTTTTT	CATQPGTSGEGELFF
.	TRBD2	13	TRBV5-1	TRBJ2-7	TGCGCCAGCAGCTTGGGCAGGGAGGGGGAGCAGTACTTC	CASSLGREGEQYF
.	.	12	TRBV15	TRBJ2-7	TGTGCCACGGAGGATTTCTTTAGGAGGCCCTACTTC	CATEDFFRRPYF
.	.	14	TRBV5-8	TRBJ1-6	TGTGCCAGCATTTTAACTAATTCCTACTCACCCCTCCACTTT	CASILTNSYSPLHF
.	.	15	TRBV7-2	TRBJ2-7	TGTGCCAGCAGCTCGCAAACAGGACAGACCTACGAGCAGTACTTC	CASSSQTGQTYEQYF